Listed below are T cell receptor beta chains from one sample, sequenced in a study of blood T cell repertoires in COVID-19. TCRdb's copy holds only in-frame clones and misses some; the assay was immunoSEQ multiplex PCR. The data contain about 330,000 clones, 87% of them singletons. Sequenced: peripheral blood. The receptors derive from a young man with COVID-19, enrolled during active disease. CDR3s include the opening cysteine and the closing phenylalanine or tryptophan. Each record gives: clone size, D gene, J gene, V gene, CDR3 DNA, CDR3 protein. D genes are given only for firm matches. Only part of the rows carry a size: once, few, many, or a class if the clone is expanded.

-	-	TRBJ2-7	TRBV6-5	TGTGCCAGCAGTTACTCGACGGGGGAGGCCCCCTACGAGCAGTACTTC	CASSYSTGEAPYEQYF
-	TRBD1	TRBJ2-3	TRBV6-4	TGTGCCAGCAGTGCCTCTACAGGGGCGGCAGATACGCAGTATTTT	CASSASTGAADTQYF
-	TRBD1	TRBJ1-2	TRBV6-5	TGTGCCAGCAGCCGTCGGACAGGGGGCTACTATGGCTACACCTTC	CASSRRTGGYYGYTF
-	TRBD1	TRBJ1-1	TRBV14	TGTGCCAGCAGCCGCGACAGGGGGAACACTGAAGCTTTCTTT	CASSRDRGNTEAFF
-	-	TRBJ2-1	TRBV11-3	TGTGCCAGCAGCTTAGCAGGTTACAATGAGCAGTTCTTC	CASSLAGYNEQFF
-	TRBD1	TRBJ2-1	TRBV10-3	TGTGCCATCAACCGGGACAGCTACAATGAGCAGTTCTTC	CAINRDSYNEQFF
-	-	TRBJ1-1	TRBV6-5	TGTGCCAGCAGCTTTTCGGGGGGCCCCACTGAAGCTTTCTTT	CASSFSGGPTEAFF
-	-	TRBJ2-3	TRBV6-5	TGTGCCAGCAAGTGGGGGGTCGGCGCAGATACGCAGTATTTT	CASKWGVGADTQYF
-	-	TRBJ1-4	TRBV29-1	TGCAGCGTTGAACCCGTTCGGGAGGAGGGTGAAAAACTGTTTTTT	CSVEPVREEGEKLFF
once	-	TRBJ1-2	TRBV6-4	TGTGCCAGCAGTGATGTTGGGGGAAGGGGACTCTATGGCTACACCTTC	CASSDVGGRGLYGYTF
-	TRBD2	TRBJ2-3	TRBV5-6	TGTGCCAGCAGCACCCTAGCGGGAGGTGGAGATACGCAGTATTTT	CASSTLAGGGDTQYF
-	TRBD1	TRBJ1-2	TRBV7-9	TGTGCCAGCAGCTTATCCCGGGTCAGGGGGCCCCCTAACTATGGCTACACCTTC	CASSLSRVRGPPNYGYTF
-	TRBD1	TRBJ2-5	TRBV7-9	TGTGCCAGCAGCTTAAGTGGACAGGGAGAGACCCAGTACTTC	CASSLSGQGETQYF
-	TRBD1	TRBJ1-5	TRBV7-9	TGTGCCAGCAGCCCACCGACAGGGGCCCCCAATCAGCCCCAGCATTTT	CASSPPTGAPNQPQHF
-	-	TRBJ1-4	TRBV4-3	TGCGCCAGCAGCCAAGTTGCGGTGGCAACTAATGAAAAACTGTTTTTT	CASSQVAVATNEKLFF
few	-	TRBJ2-7	TRBV5-4	TGTGCCAGCAGCCATGACAGATCGAGAGCCTACGAGCAGTACTTC	CASSHDRSRAYEQYF
-	-	TRBJ1-2	TRBV9	TGTGCCAGCAGCCTGACCAGCGGGTACAACTATGGCTACACCTTC	CASSLTSGYNYGYTF
-	TRBD2	TRBJ2-1	TRBV28	TGTGCCAGCAGTTTTACTAGCGGGTGGCTTTACTACAATGAGCAGTTCTTC	CASSFTSGWLYYNEQFF
-	TRBD1	TRBJ2-2	TRBV27	TGTGCCAGCAGTCTCGGACAGGCCACCGGGGAGCTGTTTTTT	CASSLGQATGELFF
-	TRBD1	TRBJ2-4	TRBV15	TGTGCCACCAGCAGAGATACGGGACAGGGGAAAAACATTCAGTACTTC	CATSRDTGQGKNIQYF
-	TRBD1	TRBJ1-1	TRBV30	TGTGCCTGGAGGCGGGACAGGAGGATGAACACTGAAGCTTTCTTT	CAWRRDRRMNTEAFF
-	-	TRBJ1-4	TRBV25-1	TGTGCCAGCACCACAGGATGGCAAAAACTGTTTTTT	CASTTGWQKLFF
once	TRBD1	TRBJ1-2	TRBV9	TGTGCCAGCAGCGCACCGGGACAGGTCTATGGCTACACCTTC	CASSAPGQVYGYTF
once	-	TRBJ2-7	TRBV19	TGTGCCAGTAGTCCCGTAAGGGGTGGTTACGAGCAGTACTTC	CASSPVRGGYEQYF
-	TRBD2	TRBJ2-7	TRBV9	TGTGCCAGCAGCGTAGGGACTAGGAGTATCTACGAGCAGTACTTC	CASSVGTRSIYEQYF
-	TRBD1	TRBJ2-7	TRBV18	TGTGCCAGCTCACCCAGACAGGGGAAGTACGAGCAGTACTTC	CASSPRQGKYEQYF
-	TRBD1	TRBJ2-7	TRBV15	TGTGCCACCAGCAGACGACAGGGTGGGCCCTACGAGCAGTACTTC	CATSRRQGGPYEQYF
-	-	TRBJ2-3	TRBV4-3	TGCGCCAGCAGCCAAGAACAGGGAGATACGCAGTATTTT	CASSQEQGDTQYF
-	-	TRBJ1-2	TRBV4-1	TGCGCCAGCAGCCAAGAATTCAGGATCTATGGCTACACCTTC	CASSQEFRIYGYTF
few	-	TRBJ2-1	TRBV29-1	TGCAGCGCCCCGGGACACAGTATAATCAATGAGCAGTTCTTC	CSAPGHSIINEQFF
-	-	TRBJ1-5	TRBV12-3/TRBV12-4	TGTGCCAGCAGTTTCGCCGAGAATCAGCCCCAGCATTTT	CASSFAENQPQHF
-	TRBD1	TRBJ2-2	TRBV6-5	TGTGCCAGCAGGCAGACAGGGTTCGAGTCCGGGGAGCTGTTTTTT	CASRQTGFESGELFF
-	-	TRBJ2-3	TRBV13	TGTGCCAGCAGCCAAGGGCGGGGTATGGATACGCAGTATTTT	CASSQGRGMDTQYF
-	-	TRBJ1-1	TRBV12-3/TRBV12-4	TGTGCCAGCAGCCCCTGGGGGGACACTGAAGCTTTCTTT	CASSPWGDTEAFF
-	-	TRBJ1-2	TRBV25-1	TGTGCCAGCGGTTGGGGGGGAGGTGGCTACACCTTC	CASGWGGGGYTF
-	TRBD2	TRBJ2-5	TRBV6-2/TRBV6-3	TGTGCCAGCAGTTACGGACTAGCGATGGAGACCCAGTACTTC	CASSYGLAMETQYF
-	-	TRBJ2-1	TRBV7-2	TGTGCCAGCAGCTTAGTTGGCCTAGCGCAAATCAGCGATGAGCAGTTCTTC	CASSLVGLAQISDEQFF
-	-	TRBJ1-6	TRBV7-2	TGTGCCAGCAGCTTAGGTACTATGTCTTCACCCAGATCACCCCTCCACTTT	CASSLGTMSSPRSPLHF
-	TRBD1	TRBJ2-4	TRBV28	TGTGCCAGCAGCCTGCAGGGGGTGGTAGGAAACATTCAGTACTTC	CASSLQGVVGNIQYF
-	-	TRBJ1-6	TRBV11-2	TGTGCCAGCAGCCGAGGGGGGGGAGGAACCTATAATTCACCCCTCCACTTT	CASSRGGGGTYNSPLHF
-	-	TRBJ2-5	TRBV19	TGTGCCAGTAGTATAAACAATCAAGAGACCCAGTACTTC	CASSINNQETQYF
-	-	TRBJ1-6	TRBV7-3	TGTGCCAGCAGCTTACAGACGGGTACGGGGAATTCACCCCTCCACTTT	CASSLQTGTGNSPLHF
-	-	TRBJ1-2	TRBV6-6	TGTGCCAGCAGTTACTCGGACAGAGCTACCTATGGCTACACCTTC	CASSYSDRATYGYTF
-	TRBD1	TRBJ2-3	TRBV30	TGTGCCTACCTGGACAGGGTTCCAGATACGCAGTATTTT	CAYLDRVPDTQYF
-	-	TRBJ2-1	TRBV7-3	TGTGCCAGCAGCTTAGTGGCAGGGGGGTACAATGAGCAGTTCTTC	CASSLVAGGYNEQFF
-	TRBD1	TRBJ2-7	TRBV11-3	TGTGCCAGCAGCGTCCGGGACAGCTACGAGCAGTACTTC	CASSVRDSYEQYF
-	-	TRBJ2-7	TRBV4-3	TGCGCCAGCAGCCCAAGAGGCCCCTCACCCTACGAGCAGTACTTC	CASSPRGPSPYEQYF
-	-	TRBJ1-1	TRBV10-3	TGTGCCATCAGCCCGACTGAGAACACTGAAGCTTTCTTT	CAISPTENTEAFF
-	-	TRBJ2-3	TRBV4-2	TGTGCCAGCAGCCAAGAATCTCCAGGGCGTAGCACAGATACGCAGTATTTT	CASSQESPGRSTDTQYF
-	TRBD2	TRBJ2-7	TRBV7-9	TGTGCCAGCAGCTTAAGTAGCGGGGGGGCCTACGAGCAGTACTTC	CASSLSSGGAYEQYF
-	-	TRBJ2-5	TRBV7-2	TGTGCCAGCAGCTTAGTCGGGGCAGGGGGGCAAGAGACCCAGTACTTC	CASSLVGAGGQETQYF
-	TRBD2	TRBJ2-1	TRBV6-2/TRBV6-3	TGTGCCAGCAGTGTCCCCCTAAGCGGGAGGGCCCATGAGCAGTTCTTC	CASSVPLSGRAHEQFF
-	-	TRBJ2-2	TRBV24-1	TGTGCCACCAGTGACAGTGCACGGGGGACCGGGGAGCTGTTTTTT	CATSDSARGTGELFF
-	-	TRBJ2-7	TRBV18	TGTGCCAGCTCAGCCAGGGCGACCTTCTCCTACGAGCAGTACTTC	CASSARATFSYEQYF
few	-	TRBJ1-1	TRBV7-9	TGTGCCAGCAGCTTCGGATCCGGGGGTTACACTGAAGCTTTCTTT	CASSFGSGGYTEAFF
once	-	TRBJ2-7	TRBV6-5	TGTGCCAGCAGTTACAGACAGGTCTCCTACGAGCAGTACTTC	CASSYRQVSYEQYF
-	-	TRBJ2-2	TRBV2	TGTGCCAGCAGTGGGACACCAGGTACCGGGGAGCTGTTTTTT	CASSGTPGTGELFF